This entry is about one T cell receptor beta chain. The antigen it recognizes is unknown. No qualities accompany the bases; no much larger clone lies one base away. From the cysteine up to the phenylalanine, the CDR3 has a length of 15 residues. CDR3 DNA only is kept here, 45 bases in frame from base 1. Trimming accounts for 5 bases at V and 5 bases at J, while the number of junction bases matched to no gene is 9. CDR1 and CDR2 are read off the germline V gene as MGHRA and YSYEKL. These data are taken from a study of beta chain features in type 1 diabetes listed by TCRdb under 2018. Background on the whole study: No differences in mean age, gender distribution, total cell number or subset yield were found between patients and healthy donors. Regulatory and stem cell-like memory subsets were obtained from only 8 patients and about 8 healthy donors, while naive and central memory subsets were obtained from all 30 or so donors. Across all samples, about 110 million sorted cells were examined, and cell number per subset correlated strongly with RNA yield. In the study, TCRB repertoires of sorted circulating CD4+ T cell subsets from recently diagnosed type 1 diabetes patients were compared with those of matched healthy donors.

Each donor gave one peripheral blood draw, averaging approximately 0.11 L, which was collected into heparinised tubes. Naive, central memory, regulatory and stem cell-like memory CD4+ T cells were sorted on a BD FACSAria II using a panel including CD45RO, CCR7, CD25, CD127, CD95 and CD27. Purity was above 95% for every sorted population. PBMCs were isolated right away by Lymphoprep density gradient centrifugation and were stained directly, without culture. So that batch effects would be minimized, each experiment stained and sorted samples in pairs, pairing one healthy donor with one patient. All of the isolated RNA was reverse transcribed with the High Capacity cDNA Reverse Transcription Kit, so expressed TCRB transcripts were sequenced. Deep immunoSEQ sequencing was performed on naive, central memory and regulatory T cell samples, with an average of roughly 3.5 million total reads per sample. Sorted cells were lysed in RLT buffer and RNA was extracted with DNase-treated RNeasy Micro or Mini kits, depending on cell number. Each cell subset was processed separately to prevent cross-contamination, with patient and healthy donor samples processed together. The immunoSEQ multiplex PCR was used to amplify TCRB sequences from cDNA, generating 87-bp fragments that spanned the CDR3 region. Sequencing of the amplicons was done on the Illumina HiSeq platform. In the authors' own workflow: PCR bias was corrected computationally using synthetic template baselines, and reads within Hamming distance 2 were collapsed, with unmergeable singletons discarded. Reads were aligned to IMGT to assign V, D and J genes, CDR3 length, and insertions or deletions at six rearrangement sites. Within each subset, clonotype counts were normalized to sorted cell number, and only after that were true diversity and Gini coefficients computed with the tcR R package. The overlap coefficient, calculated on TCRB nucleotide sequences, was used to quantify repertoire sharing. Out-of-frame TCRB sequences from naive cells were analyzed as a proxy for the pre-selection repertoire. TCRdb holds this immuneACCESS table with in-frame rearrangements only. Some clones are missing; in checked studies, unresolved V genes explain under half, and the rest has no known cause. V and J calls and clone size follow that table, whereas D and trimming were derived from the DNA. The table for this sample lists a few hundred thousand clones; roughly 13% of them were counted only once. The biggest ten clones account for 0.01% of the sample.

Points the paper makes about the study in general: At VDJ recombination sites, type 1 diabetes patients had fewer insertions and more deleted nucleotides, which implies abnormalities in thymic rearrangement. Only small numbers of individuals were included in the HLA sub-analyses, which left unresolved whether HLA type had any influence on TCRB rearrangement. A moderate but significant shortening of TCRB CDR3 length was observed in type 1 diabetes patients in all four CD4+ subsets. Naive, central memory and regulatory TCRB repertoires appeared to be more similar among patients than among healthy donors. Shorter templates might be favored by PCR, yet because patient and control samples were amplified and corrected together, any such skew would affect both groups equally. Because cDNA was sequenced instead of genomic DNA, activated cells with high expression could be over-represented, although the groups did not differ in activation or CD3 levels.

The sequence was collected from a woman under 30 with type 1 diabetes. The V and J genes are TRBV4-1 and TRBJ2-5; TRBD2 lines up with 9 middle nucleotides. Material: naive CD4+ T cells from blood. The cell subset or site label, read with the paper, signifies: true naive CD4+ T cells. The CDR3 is CASSKPLAGNETQYF. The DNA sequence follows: TGCGCCAGCAGCAAACCCCTAGCGGGGAATGAGACCCAGTACTTC.